This T cell receptor beta chain comes out of a study of T cells in Graves' hyperthyroidism and ophthalmopathy. The CDR3 contains 14 residues. Trimming pared 4 bases from V and 5 bases from J, leaving 16 bases between. CDR1 and CDR2 from the germline V gene are SGHKS and YYEKEE (reference sequence). Using RNA transcripts as the source, TCR beta CDR3 regions were amplified. The HTBI set primed first-round TCR CDR3 RT-PCR. Via MiXCR, TCRdb re-called the multiplex PCR reads, giving one row per CDR3 protein. The sample lists a few hundred thousand distinct CDR3 sequences, around 18% occurring once. The specimen sequenced was blood. This sequence was found in a man aged 35 to 55 with Graves' hyperthyroidism. The chain recombines TRBV5-5 with TRBJ2-7, with D hard to call. Here the CDR3 reads CASSTVGRANEQYF. CDR3 bases: TGTGCCAGCAGCACGGTGGGCAGAGCAAACGAGCAGTACTTC.